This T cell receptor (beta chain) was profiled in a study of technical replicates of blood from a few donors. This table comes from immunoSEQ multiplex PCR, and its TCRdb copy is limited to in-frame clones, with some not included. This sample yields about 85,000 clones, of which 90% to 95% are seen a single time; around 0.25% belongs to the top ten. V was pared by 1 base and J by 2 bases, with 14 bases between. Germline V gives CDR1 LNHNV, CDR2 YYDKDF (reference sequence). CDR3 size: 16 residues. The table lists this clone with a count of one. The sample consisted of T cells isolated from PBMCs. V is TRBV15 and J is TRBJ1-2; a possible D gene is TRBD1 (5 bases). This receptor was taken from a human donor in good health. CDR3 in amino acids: CATSRAQASGNYGYTF. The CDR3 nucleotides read TGTGCCACCAGCAGAGCCCAGGCCTCAGGGAACTATGGCTACACCTTC.